The 13 T cell receptor beta chains below come from one sample, sequenced in a study of memory CD4+ T cells and cytomegalovirus serostatus (dated by TCRdb to about 2019). The library was produced with the immunoSEQ multiplex PCR assay. TCRdb holds this immuneACCESS table with in-frame rearrangements only. Some clones are missing; in checked studies, unresolved V genes explain under half, and the rest has no known cause. The sample records approximately 63,000 clones, around 80% of which are singletons. Approximately 0.5% of the sample is in the top ten clones. A FACSAria II was used to sort memory CD4+ T cells, defined as single viable CD3+CD4+CD8-CD45RO+ cells. Sequencing was performed on memory CD4+ T cells from blood. The receptors shown here come from an adult in good health and CMV-seronegative. Some clones in this sample may be carry-over from other donors' samples.

The rearrangement joins TRBV7-9 to TRBJ1-1; D may be TRBD1 (6 bases). This CDR3 region has 15 residues. Germline CDR1 and CDR2: SEHNR and FQNEAQ (reference sequence). V was trimmed by 3 bases and J by 5 bases, leaving 16 bases between them. The CDR3 protein is CASSFGLGGDTEAFF. The CDR3 DNA reads TGTGCCAGCAGCTTCGGCTTAGGGGGTGATACTGAAGCTTTCTTT.

The genes are TRBV30 and TRBJ2-5, with TRBD1 identical over 8 bases. Germline CDR1 and CDR2: GTSNPN and SVGIG (reference sequence). The CDR3 contains 15 residues. The junction had 11 bases not matched to a gene; V was cut back by 3 bases and J by 5 bases. The CDR3 here is CAWRPGGLRYETQYF. The CDR3 coding sequence is TGTGCCTGGAGGCCAGGGGGCTTGCGGTATGAGACCCAGTACTTC.

As regards this clone: One end of the junction does not line up with germline, which may come from a read error. The genes are TRBV7-2 and TRBJ1-5; D is perhaps TRBD1 (5 bases). This CDR3 spans 13 amino acids. Germline loops: CDR1 SGHTA, CDR2 FQGNSA. CDR3 nucleotides: TGTGCCAGCAGCTTAGAGGGGAATCGGCCCCAGCATTTT. As protein: CASSLEGNRPQHF.

The genes are TRBV27 and TRBJ2-7, with D possibly being TRBD1 (5 bases). Trimming stripped 5 bases from V and 2 bases from J, with 16 bases between. From germline, CDR1 is MNHEY and CDR2 SMNVEV (reference sequence). This CDR3 has 15 amino acids. The CDR3 sequence: CASSPRTPRPYEQYF. Written as DNA, the CDR3 is TGTGCCAGCAGTCCCCGGACACCTCGCCCCTACGAGCAGTACTTC.

The CDR3 nucleotides are TGCGCCAGCAGTGAGATCAGATACGAGCAGTACTTC. It codes for CASSEIRYEQYF. V usage is TRBV10-2 and J usage is TRBJ2-7; the D is unclear. V was pared by 2 bases and J by 4 bases, with 6 bases between. Per the germline V gene, CDR1 is WSHSY and CDR2 is SAAADI. The CDR3 runs 12 residues.

The V and J genes are TRBV6-5 and TRBJ1-1; D unclear. CDR3 length: 16 residues. Trimming stripped 2 bases from V and 4 bases from J, with 17 bases between. In germline, CDR1 is MNHEY, CDR2 SVGAGI. The CDR3 here is CASSYTPTSSGTEAFF. The CDR3 nucleotides are TGTGCCAGCAGTTACACACCGACGTCCTCGGGCACTGAAGCTTTCTTT.

The rearrangement links TRBV5-1 to TRBJ1-4; D unclear. CDR3 length equals 15 residues. Looked up from germline, CDR1 is SGHRS and CDR2 is YFSETQ. Trimming took 2 bases from V and 0 from J, leaving 8 bases between them. CDR3 coding DNA: TGCGCCAGCAGCTTAACTACAACAACTAATGAAAAACTGTTTTTT. As protein: CASSLTTTTNEKLFF.

The chain carries TRBV2 and TRBJ2-3; 7 bases map to TRBD2. The CDR3 runs 14 residues. Trimming at V came to 8 bases and at J to 3 bases, leaving 8 bases not matched to a gene. Per germline, CDR1 SNHLY and CDR2 FYNNEI. Here the CDR3 reads CASSVLAVTDTQYF. The CDR3 DNA sequence: TGTGCCAGCTCGGTTCTAGCGGTAACAGATACGCAGTATTTT.

CDR3 coding DNA: TGTGCCAGCAGCCCTACGGGGGGGTTTCTTTACGAGCAGTACTTC. This translates into CASSPTGGFLYEQYF. This rearrangement joins TRBV6-1 to TRBJ2-7, with 8 bases fitting TRBD2. Unmatched junction bases numbered 11, after V lost 6 bases and J lost 4 bases. This CDR3 is built from 15 residues. Germline CDR1 reads MNHNS; CDR2 reads SASEGT.

The rearrangement joins TRBV10-3 to TRBJ1-1; possibly TRBD1 for D (6 bases). Germline values: CDR1 ENHRY, CDR2 SYGVKD. CDR3 length equals 14 residues. The V end was cut by 2 bases, the J end by 0 bases, with 7 bases between. In DNA form, the CDR3 reads TGTGCCATCAGTGAGGGGGGCCTGAACACTGAAGCTTTCTTT. Protein: CAISEGGLNTEAFF.

This clone was found a few times. The J gene is TRBJ2-2, the V gene TRBV11-2, with D perhaps TRBD1 (6 bases). V was cut by 5 bases and J by 2 bases, with 12 bases left in between. Germline V lookup: CDR1 SGHAT, CDR2 FQNNGV. The CDR3 has 15 residues. This CDR3 reads CASSPPGHNTGELFF. CDR3 nucleotides: TGTGCCAGCAGCCCTCCGGGACATAACACCGGGGAGCTGTTTTTT.

The gene calls are TRBV5-8 and TRBJ1-5; 9 positions match TRBD1. Losses at the gene ends were 2 bases for V and 4 bases for J; bases not matched to a gene: 13. The CDR3 spans 18 residues. Germline V gives CDR1 SGHTS, CDR2 YDEGEE. The CDR3, as DNA: TGTGCCAGCAGCTTCCCGGAACAGGGGGCAGGGGTAAATCAGCCCCAGCATTTT. It encodes CASSFPEQGAGVNQPQHF.

The chain joins TRBV18 to TRBJ1-1; no clear D gene. Trimming pared 7 bases from V and 4 bases from J, leaving 16 bases between. CDR1 is KGHSH, CDR2 LQKENI, per germline. CDR3 length: 14 residues. The CDR3 coding sequence is TGTGCCAGCTTCGGAGGGTCGCGGAGCACTGAAGCTTTCTTT. Translating it yields CASFGGSRSTEAFF.